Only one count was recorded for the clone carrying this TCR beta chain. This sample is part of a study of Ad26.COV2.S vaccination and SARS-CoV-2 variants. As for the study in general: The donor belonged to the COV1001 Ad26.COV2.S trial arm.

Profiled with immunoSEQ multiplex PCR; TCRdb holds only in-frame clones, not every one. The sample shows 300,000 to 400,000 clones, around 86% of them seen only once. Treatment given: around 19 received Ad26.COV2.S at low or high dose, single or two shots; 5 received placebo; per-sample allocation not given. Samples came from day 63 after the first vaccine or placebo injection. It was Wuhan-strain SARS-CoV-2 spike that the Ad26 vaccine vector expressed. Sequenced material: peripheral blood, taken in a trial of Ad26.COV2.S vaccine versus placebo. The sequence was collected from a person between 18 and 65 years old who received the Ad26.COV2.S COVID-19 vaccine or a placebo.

The CDR3 DNA sequence: TGTGCCAGCAGTAGACTCGGGACAGGGAACTATGGCTACACCTTC. Its protein is CASSRLGTGNYGYTF. The genes are TRBV6-5 and TRBJ1-2, with 9 bases aligning to TRBD1. Germline V gene data show CDR1 as MNHEY and CDR2 as SVGAGI. The V gene end was trimmed by 5 bases and the J gene end by 2 bases; junction bases not matched to a gene: 6. CDR3 length: 15 residues.